These T cell receptor beta chains were read from a single sample in a study of T cells in Graves' hyperthyroidism and ophthalmopathy. TCRdb re-derived calls from the multiplex PCR reads in MiXCR, one entry per CDR3 protein. Altogether 550,000 to 800,000 distinct CDR3 sequences are present, about 18% being singletons, with the ten largest covering about 16%. Sequencing was done on a sample of blood. The source is a man aged 50-60 years with Graves' hyperthyroidism. The CDR3 runs from the conserved cysteine through the conserved F or W. The order of the fields is V gene, clone size, D gene, J gene, CDR3 DNA, CDR3 protein. The D gene is left open where the match is weak. Size values are once, few and many counts, or a class for expanded clones, and some rows have none.

TRBV27	many	NA	TRBJ2-1	TGTGCCAGCAGTTTATCCGGCGATGAGCAGTTCTTC	CASSLSGDEQFF
TRBV19	NA	NA	TRBJ1-5	TGTGCCAGTAGTATCGGACTGTATGGCAATCAGCCCCAGCATTTT	CASSIGLYGNQPQHF
TRBV12-3/TRBV12-4	many	NA	TRBJ2-3	TGTGCCAGCAGTCCCCAAGCGGTCCGCACAGATACGCAGTATTTT	CASSPQAVRTDTQYF
TRBV19	few	NA	TRBJ1-1	TGTGCCAGTAGTATAGGTCCGGGGATAAACACTGAAGCTTTCTTT	CASSIGPGINTEAFF
TRBV6-2/TRBV6-3	many	NA	TRBJ2-7	TGTGCCAGCAGTTATTCTGCCCCGACATCCGCGGGCGAGCAGTACTTC	CASSYSAPTSAGEQYF
TRBV11-2	NA	NA	TRBJ2-2	TGTGCCAGCAGCTTAGTTAGGCAGAACACCGGGGAGCTGTTTTTT	CASSLVRQNTGELFF
TRBV28	many	TRBD2	TRBJ2-1	TGTGCCAGCAGTGCAACTAGCGGGAGGGCTTACAATGAGCAGTTCTTC	CASSATSGRAYNEQFF
TRBV4-1	NA	TRBD2	TRBJ2-7	TGCGCCAGCAGCCAACCGGGACTAGCGGGAAACGAGCAGTACTTC	CASSQPGLAGNEQYF
TRBV10-3	NA	NA	TRBJ2-4	TGTGCCATCAGTGGGACGGAAAAAAACATTCAGTACTTC	CAISGTEKNIQYF
TRBV19	NA	NA	TRBJ2-2	TGTGCCAGTAGTATAGGCCAGGACACCGGGGAGCTGTTTTTT	CASSIGQDTGELFF
TRBV18	many	NA	TRBJ2-1	TGTGCCAGCTCACCACGGAGTGCCCGCTATGAGCAGTTCTTC	CASSPRSARYEQFF
TRBV27	many	NA	TRBJ2-5	TGTGCCAGCAAGACGGGACCCCAAGAGACCCAGTACTTC	CASKTGPQETQYF
TRBV24-1	NA	NA	TRBJ2-1	TGTGCCACCAGTGATTTGTATAACCGGTACAATGAGCAGTTCTTC	CATSDLYNRYNEQFF
TRBV6-2/TRBV6-3	few	NA	TRBJ2-1	TGTGCGATTGGACTTGCTTGGACGGACAATGAGCAGTTCTTC	CAIGLAWTDNEQFF
TRBV18	many	TRBD1	TRBJ1-1	TGTGCCAGCTCACCATGGGACAGGGACATGAACACTGAAGCTTTCTTT	CASSPWDRDMNTEAFF
TRBV5-1	NA	TRBD1	TRBJ2-1	TGCGCCAGCAGCTTGATCCGGACAGGTGGTTACAATGAGCAGTTCTTC	CASSLIRTGGYNEQFF
TRBV5-4	NA	TRBD2	TRBJ2-1	TGTGCCAGCAGCTTGGTTCCTAGCGGGAGGGGCAATGAGCAGTTCTTC	CASSLVPSGRGNEQFF
TRBV4-1	NA	NA	TRBJ2-5	TGCGCCAGCAGCCAAGATTCGGACGTCAAGACCCAGTACTTC	CASSQDSDVKTQYF
TRBV28	many	NA	TRBJ1-3	TGTGCCAGCAGCCCGTTAGGCAGACCCTCTGGAAACACCATATATTTT	CASSPLGRPSGNTIYF
TRBV7-9	few	NA	TRBJ2-5	TGTGCCAGCAGCTTAGCGTACCAAGGGGGTACCCAAGAGACCCAGTACTTC	CASSLAYQGGTQETQYF
TRBV6-9	NA	NA	TRBJ1-1	TGTGCCAGCAGTTACCAAGAGGGGACTGAAGCTTTCTTT	CASSYQEGTEAFF
TRBV12-3/TRBV12-4	many	TRBD1	TRBJ1-1	TGTGCCAGCAGTCTCGGGACAGGGAGGTTTACTGAAGCTTTCTTT	CASSLGTGRFTEAFF
TRBV30	few	NA	TRBJ1-1	TGTGCCTGGAGTGCACAGGGCTTCGGCACTGAAGCTTTCTTT	CAWSAQGFGTEAFF
TRBV20-1	many	NA	TRBJ2-5	TGCAGTGCTAGAGTTAGTGTGGGTTTCGAGACCCAGTACTTC	CSARVSVGFETQYF
TRBV28	many	NA	TRBJ2-7	TGTGCCAGCAGTCCCCCGGATCCCGACTACGAGCAGTACTTC	CASSPPDPDYEQYF
TRBV28	many	TRBD1	TRBJ1-5	TGTGCCAGCAGTCCCGACAGGGAGGTCAATCAGCCCCAGCATTTT	CASSPDREVNQPQHF
TRBV10-3	many	TRBD2	TRBJ2-5	TGTGCCTTAGGGGCGGGAGTAACAGAGACCCAGTACTTC	CALGAGVTETQYF
TRBV18	many	NA	TRBJ1-2	TGTGCCAGCTCAAGCGGGGCCTATGGCTACACCTTC	CASSSGAYGYTF
TRBV19	NA	TRBD1	TRBJ2-2	TGTGCCAGTAGTCCCTTCTCCGGGACAGGGGGGCTGAACACCGGGGAGCTGTTTTTT	CASSPFSGTGGLNTGELFF
TRBV18	NA	TRBD1	TRBJ2-1	TGTGCCAGCTCACTGTGGGCCGGGACAGGGTCCTACAATGAGCAGTTCTTC	CASSLWAGTGSYNEQFF
TRBV19	few	NA	TRBJ2-7	TGTGCCAGTAGTAAACCCGGGACACCCACCTACGAGCAGTACTTC	CASSKPGTPTYEQYF
TRBV19	few	TRBD2	TRBJ2-1	TGTGCCAGTAGTTCCAGACTAGCGGGAGAACGGGAGCAGTTCTTC	CASSSRLAGEREQFF
TRBV19	few	NA	TRBJ1-1	TGTGCCAGTAGGCCGACACCTGCCACTGAAGCTTTCTTT	CASRPTPATEAFF